Listed below are T cell receptor beta chains from one sample, sequenced in a study of tumor T cells in aggressive B-cell lymphoma. The assay was immunoSEQ multiplex PCR, and TCRdb's table has in-frame clones only and misses some. The sample contains about 11,000 clones, nearly 95% of which appear only once. The sequenced sample was tumor tissue. These receptors were collected from an adult with diffuse large B cell lymphoma. The CDR3 runs from the conserved cysteine through the conserved F or W. D genes are given only for firm matches. Size values are once, few and many counts, or a class for expanded clones, and some rows have none.

d_gene: TRBD1; j_gene: TRBJ1-2; abundance: once; v_gene: TRBV5-1; CDR3aa: CASSLSGGSTDGYTF; CDR3nt: TGCGCCAGCAGCTTATCAGGGGGCTCGACGGATGGCTACACCTTC
d_gene: TRBD1; j_gene: TRBJ1-2; abundance: -; v_gene: TRBV5-1; CDR3aa: CASSREGQNYGYTF; CDR3nt: TGCGCCAGCAGCAGAGAGGGACAGAACTATGGCTACACCTTC
d_gene: -; j_gene: TRBJ1-1; abundance: -; v_gene: TRBV4-1; CDR3aa: CASSQVDRLNTEAFF; CDR3nt: TGCGCCAGCAGCCAAGTTGACAGGTTGAACACTGAAGCTTTCTTT
d_gene: TRBD2; j_gene: TRBJ2-1; abundance: -; v_gene: TRBV6-4; CDR3aa: CASSDWPSGRNEQFF; CDR3nt: TGTGCCAGCAGTGACTGGCCTAGCGGGAGGAATGAGCAGTTCTTC
d_gene: -; j_gene: TRBJ2-7; abundance: -; v_gene: TRBV19; CDR3aa: CATSAGVYEQYF; CDR3nt: TGTGCCACCTCGGCAGGGGTCTACGAGCAGTACTTC
d_gene: -; j_gene: TRBJ1-2; abundance: -; v_gene: TRBV30; CDR3aa: CAWSLRLGYTF; CDR3nt: TGTGCCTGGAGTTTGAGACTTGGCTACACCTTC
d_gene: TRBD1; j_gene: TRBJ2-1; abundance: -; v_gene: TRBV5-1; CDR3aa: CASSLAWDRGTSTFF; CDR3nt: TGCGCCAGCAGCTTGGCCTGGGACAGGGGGACTAGCACGTTCTTC
d_gene: TRBD1; j_gene: TRBJ1-4; abundance: -; v_gene: TRBV9; CDR3aa: CASTYGQGREPGEKLFF; CDR3nt: TGTGCCAGCACCTATGGACAGGGGCGCGAGCCGGGGGAAAAACTGTTTTTT
d_gene: TRBD2; j_gene: TRBJ2-1; abundance: -; v_gene: TRBV18; CDR3aa: CASSPPSGDNEQFF; CDR3nt: TGTGCCAGCTCACCCCCTAGCGGAGACAATGAGCAGTTCTTC
d_gene: -; j_gene: TRBJ1-1; abundance: once; v_gene: TRBV6-6; CDR3aa: CASRFNTEAFF; CDR3nt: TGTGCCAGCCGGTTTAACACTGAAGCTTTCTTT
d_gene: TRBD2; j_gene: TRBJ2-1; abundance: -; v_gene: TRBV10-3; CDR3aa: CAITGTSGGAGEQFF; CDR3nt: TGTGCCATCACTGGGACTAGCGGGGGGGCAGGCGAGCAGTTCTTC
d_gene: TRBD2; j_gene: TRBJ2-5; abundance: -; v_gene: TRBV5-1; CDR3aa: CASSLGASGSRETQYF; CDR3nt: TGCGCCAGCAGCTTGGGTGCTAGCGGGAGTCGAGAGACCCAGTACTTC
d_gene: -; j_gene: TRBJ2-7; abundance: few; v_gene: TRBV6-5; CDR3aa: CASSQQGYEQYF; CDR3nt: TGTGCCAGCAGTCAGCAGGGGTACGAGCAGTACTTC
d_gene: -; j_gene: TRBJ2-7; abundance: once; v_gene: TRBV2; CDR3aa: CASRRGSDSYEQYF; CDR3nt: TGTGCCAGCCGGCGGGGTAGCGACTCCTACGAGCAGTACTTC
d_gene: TRBD2; j_gene: TRBJ2-1; abundance: -; v_gene: TRBV5-1; CDR3aa: CASSPLAGGNNEQFF; CDR3nt: TGCGCCAGCAGCCCCCTAGCGGGAGGGAACAATGAGCAGTTCTTC
d_gene: TRBD1; j_gene: TRBJ1-2; abundance: -; v_gene: TRBV6-1; CDR3aa: CASTPTDRGDGYTF; CDR3nt: TGTGCCAGCACCCCGACTGACAGGGGCGATGGCTACACCTTC
d_gene: TRBD1; j_gene: TRBJ1-1; abundance: -; v_gene: TRBV5-1; CDR3aa: CASSPTIRQGGTEAFF; CDR3nt: TGCGCCAGCAGTCCCACAATTAGACAGGGAGGCACTGAAGCTTTCTTT
d_gene: TRBD2; j_gene: TRBJ2-3; abundance: -; v_gene: TRBV18; CDR3aa: CASSPTSGGPPGTDTQYF; CDR3nt: TGTGCCAGCTCACCGACTAGCGGGGGGCCCCCGGGCACAGATACGCAGTATTTT
d_gene: TRBD1; j_gene: TRBJ2-5; abundance: -; v_gene: TRBV5-4; CDR3aa: CASSGMQGARETQYF; CDR3nt: TGTGCCAGCAGCGGGATGCAGGGGGCGCGAGAGACCCAGTACTTC
d_gene: TRBD1; j_gene: TRBJ1-4; abundance: -; v_gene: TRBV10-3; CDR3aa: CAISASGQGRALGEKLFF; CDR3nt: TGTGCCATCAGTGCTTCGGGACAGGGACGTGCCCTTGGTGAAAAACTGTTTTTT
d_gene: -; j_gene: TRBJ2-6; abundance: once; v_gene: TRBV12-5; CDR3aa: CASGSSGANVLTF; CDR3nt: TGTGCTAGTGGTTCTTCTGGGGCCAACGTCCTGACTTTC
d_gene: -; j_gene: TRBJ1-5; abundance: -; v_gene: TRBV19; CDR3aa: CASSIERGYHNQPQHF; CDR3nt: TGTGCCAGTAGTATAGAGAGAGGGTACCACAATCAGCCCCAGCATTTT
d_gene: -; j_gene: TRBJ2-1; abundance: -; v_gene: TRBV5-4; CDR3aa: CASRPNWDFAQFF; CDR3nt: TGTGCCAGCCGACCCAACTGGGACTTTGCGCAGTTCTTC
d_gene: -; j_gene: TRBJ2-1; abundance: -; v_gene: TRBV9; CDR3aa: CASSVGSYNEQFF; CDR3nt: TGTGCCAGCAGCGTCGGGTCCTACAATGAGCAGTTCTTC
d_gene: -; j_gene: TRBJ2-1; abundance: once; v_gene: TRBV18; CDR3aa: CASSLPPFDEQFF; CDR3nt: TGTGCCAGCTCACTACCTCCGTTCGATGAGCAGTTCTTC
d_gene: TRBD2; j_gene: TRBJ2-1; abundance: -; v_gene: TRBV5-4; CDR3aa: CASSLTGGRDNEQFF; CDR3nt: TGTGCCAGCAGCCTGACTGGCGGGAGAGATAATGAGCAGTTCTTC
d_gene: TRBD1; j_gene: TRBJ1-5; abundance: -; v_gene: TRBV4-2; CDR3aa: CASSQDMAGGQPQHF; CDR3nt: TGTGCCAGCAGCCAAGATATGGCAGGGGGCCAGCCCCAGCATTTT
d_gene: TRBD2; j_gene: TRBJ2-2; abundance: -; v_gene: TRBV27; CDR3aa: CASSPLGLEAGELFF; CDR3nt: TGTGCCAGCAGCCCGTTGGGACTAGAGGCCGGGGAGCTGTTTTTT
d_gene: -; j_gene: TRBJ2-3; abundance: -; v_gene: TRBV5-6; CDR3aa: CASSLRSTDTQYF; CDR3nt: TGTGCCAGCAGCCTACGGAGCACGGATACGCAGTATTTT
d_gene: TRBD2; j_gene: TRBJ2-3; abundance: once; v_gene: TRBV5-1; CDR3aa: CASSRPLAGVEDTQYF; CDR3nt: TGCGCCAGCAGCCGCCCACTAGCGGGAGTTGAGGATACGCAGTATTTT
d_gene: -; j_gene: TRBJ1-2; abundance: -; v_gene: TRBV7-6; CDR3aa: CASSFGGYGYTF; CDR3nt: TGTGCCAGCAGCTTTGGCGGCTATGGCTACACCTTC
d_gene: -; j_gene: TRBJ1-3; abundance: -; v_gene: TRBV10-3; CDR3aa: CAISERDTGSGNTIYF; CDR3nt: TGTGCCATCAGTGAGCGCGATACAGGGTCGGGAAACACCATATATTTT
d_gene: -; j_gene: TRBJ2-1; abundance: -; v_gene: TRBV18; CDR3aa: CASSPPGGRDGEQFF; CDR3nt: TGTGCCAGCTCACCACCCGGCGGGCGCGACGGGGAGCAGTTCTTC
d_gene: -; j_gene: TRBJ2-7; abundance: -; v_gene: TRBV6-5; CDR3aa: CASSYTRDSYEQYF; CDR3nt: TGTGCCAGCAGTTACACTCGGGATTCCTACGAGCAGTACTTC
d_gene: -; j_gene: TRBJ1-2; abundance: -; v_gene: TRBV4-2; CDR3aa: CASTPGESYGYTF; CDR3nt: TGTGCCAGCACCCCGGGGGAGTCGTATGGCTACACCTTC
d_gene: -; j_gene: TRBJ2-7; abundance: -; v_gene: TRBV9; CDR3aa: CASSADAGITYEQYF; CDR3nt: TGTGCCAGCAGCGCTGACGCCGGGATAACCTACGAGCAGTACTTC
d_gene: -; j_gene: TRBJ2-1; abundance: -; v_gene: TRBV4-1; CDR3aa: CASSPEGISYNEQFF; CDR3nt: TGCGCCAGCAGCCCGGAGGGGATATCTTACAATGAGCAGTTCTTC
d_gene: -; j_gene: TRBJ1-5; abundance: -; v_gene: TRBV10-3; CDR3aa: CATQGQPNQPQHF; CDR3nt: TGTGCCACCCAAGGACAGCCTAATCAGCCCCAGCATTTT
d_gene: -; j_gene: TRBJ1-5; abundance: -; v_gene: TRBV29-1; CDR3aa: CSVSMDSNQPQHF; CDR3nt: TGCAGCGTTTCTATGGACTCTAATCAGCCCCAGCATTTT
d_gene: TRBD1; j_gene: TRBJ2-2; abundance: few; v_gene: TRBV7-8; CDR3aa: CATQGVYTGELFF; CDR3nt: TGTGCCACCCAGGGGGTTTACACCGGGGAGCTGTTTTTT
d_gene: -; j_gene: TRBJ2-5; abundance: -; v_gene: TRBV7-9; CDR3aa: CASSPTTGGYQETQYF; CDR3nt: TGTGCCAGCAGCCCAACCACGGGCGGGTACCAAGAGACCCAGTACTTC
d_gene: -; j_gene: TRBJ2-1; abundance: -; v_gene: TRBV5-1; CDR3aa: CASSFTNGERYSYNEQFF; CDR3nt: TGCGCCAGCAGCTTCACCAATGGGGAGCGCTACTCCTACAATGAGCAGTTCTTC
d_gene: -; j_gene: TRBJ1-5; abundance: -; v_gene: TRBV18; CDR3aa: CASSPRGGGNQPQHF; CDR3nt: TGTGCCAGCTCACCCCGTGGGGGGGGCAATCAGCCCCAGCATTTT
d_gene: TRBD1; j_gene: TRBJ1-6; abundance: -; v_gene: TRBV4-1; CDR3aa: CASSPQQGGEPPLHF; CDR3nt: TGCGCCAGCAGCCCACAACAGGGGGGAGAGCCACCACTCCACTTT
d_gene: TRBD1; j_gene: TRBJ2-3; abundance: -; v_gene: TRBV28; CDR3aa: CASSSAGTGFTDTQYF; CDR3nt: TGTGCCAGCAGTTCGGCCGGGACAGGGTTCACAGATACGCAGTATTTT
d_gene: TRBD2; j_gene: TRBJ2-1; abundance: -; v_gene: TRBV6-5; CDR3aa: CAGSYGGEGQFF; CDR3nt: TGTGCCGGCAGTTACGGGGGGGAAGGGCAGTTCTTC
d_gene: TRBD1; j_gene: TRBJ1-2; abundance: -; v_gene: TRBV28; CDR3aa: CASETGNYGYTF; CDR3nt: TGTGCCAGCGAGACAGGGAACTATGGCTACACCTTC
d_gene: -; j_gene: TRBJ1-4; abundance: -; v_gene: TRBV19; CDR3aa: CASTRQPNEKLFF; CDR3nt: TGTGCCAGTACGAGACAGCCGAATGAAAAACTGTTTTTT
d_gene: -; j_gene: TRBJ1-1; abundance: -; v_gene: TRBV6-5; CDR3aa: CASDPLGGNTEAFF; CDR3nt: TGTGCCAGCGATCCGCTTGGAGGGAACACTGAAGCTTTCTTT
d_gene: -; j_gene: TRBJ2-7; abundance: -; v_gene: TRBV4-1; CDR3aa: CASSQKDRLDEQYF; CDR3nt: TGCGCCAGCAGCCAAAAAGACAGGCTGGACGAGCAGTACTTC
d_gene: -; j_gene: TRBJ1-4; abundance: -; v_gene: TRBV5-8; CDR3aa: CASSFGLLEKLFF; CDR3nt: TGTGCCAGCAGCTTTGGCCTTTTAGAAAAACTGTTTTTT
d_gene: -; j_gene: TRBJ2-3; abundance: -; v_gene: TRBV14; CDR3aa: CASSQDRGFSTDTQYF; CDR3nt: TGTGCCAGCAGCCAAGATCGGGGATTTAGCACAGATACGCAGTATTTT
d_gene: TRBD2; j_gene: TRBJ2-2; abundance: -; v_gene: TRBV5-6; CDR3aa: CASSLTLTGLENTGELFF; CDR3nt: TGTGCCAGCAGCTTGACTCTCACGGGACTAGAGAACACCGGGGAGCTGTTTTTT
d_gene: -; j_gene: TRBJ2-7; abundance: -; v_gene: TRBV14; CDR3aa: CASSQGVTAYF; CDR3nt: TGTGCCAGCAGCCAAGGGGTCACAGCCTACTTC
d_gene: -; j_gene: TRBJ1-2; abundance: -; v_gene: TRBV18; CDR3aa: CASSPRTDYGYTF; CDR3nt: TGTGCCAGCTCACCGCGGACAGACTATGGCTACACCTTC
d_gene: -; j_gene: TRBJ2-7; abundance: -; v_gene: TRBV9; CDR3aa: CASSSEPGPYEQYF; CDR3nt: TGTGCCAGCAGCTCTGAGCCGGGTCCCTACGAGCAGTACTTC
d_gene: TRBD2; j_gene: TRBJ2-1; abundance: -; v_gene: TRBV2; CDR3aa: CASSSIAGAGEQFF; CDR3nt: TGTGCCAGCAGTTCCATAGCGGGAGCAGGTGAGCAGTTCTTC
d_gene: -; j_gene: TRBJ1-2; abundance: -; v_gene: TRBV9; CDR3aa: CASSAQGYGYTF; CDR3nt: TGTGCCAGCAGCGCACAGGGTTATGGCTACACCTTC
d_gene: -; j_gene: TRBJ1-6; abundance: -; v_gene: TRBV30; CDR3aa: CAWVKGLYSPLHF; CDR3nt: TGTGCCTGGGTAAAGGGACTGTATTCACCCCTCCACTTT
d_gene: TRBD1; j_gene: TRBJ1-6; abundance: -; v_gene: TRBV6-6; CDR3aa: CASSPTGTYNSPLHF; CDR3nt: TGTGCCAGCAGCCCGACAGGGACCTATAATTCACCCCTCCACTTT